A selection of T cell receptor beta chains follows, all from one sample in a study of radiation and T cells in renal cell carcinoma. Only in-frame clones appear in the TCRdb table, and some are missing; sequencing was by immunoSEQ multiplex PCR. The data show 130,000 or so clones, approximately 90% seen once. The sample here was blood, taken from a patient whose treatment included radiotherapy and nephrectomy. All receptors come from a woman in her fifties or sixties with renal cell carcinoma. The CDR3 runs from the conserved cysteine through the conserved F or W. D genes are given only for firm matches. Clone size is given for some rows only: seen once, a few or many times, or a class if the clone is expanded.

>NA|TRBJ1-5|TRBV2|NA
TGTGCCAGCAGTGGGGATTTTAATCAGCCCCAGCATTTT
CASSGDFNQPQHF
>NA|TRBJ1-2|TRBV19|NA
TGTGCCAGTAGTGTGGGTTTCACAGACTATGGCTACACCTTC
CASSVGFTDYGYTF
>NA|TRBJ2-5|TRBV6-1|NA
TGTGCCAGCAGTGAAACTACAGTCCAAGAGACCCAGTACTTC
CASSETTVQETQYF
>NA|TRBJ2-1|TRBV5-8|TRBD1
TGTGCCAGCATCCGCACCGGGACAGGGGAATATGAGCAGTTCTTC
CASIRTGTGEYEQFF
>NA|TRBJ2-2|TRBV5-1|TRBD1
TGCGCCAGCAGCTCTCAGGGGGCCCTGAACACCGGGGAGCTGTTTTTT
CASSSQGALNTGELFF
>NA|TRBJ1-4|TRBV5-6|NA
TGTGCCAGCAGCCTCCGGTCTGCAACTAATGAAAAACTGTTTTTT
CASSLRSATNEKLFF
>NA|TRBJ1-1|TRBV19|NA
TGTGCCAGTAGTATAGGTGGCAGTAGGGGTGGGACTGAAGCTTTCTTT
CASSIGGSRGGTEAFF
>NA|TRBJ1-3|TRBV11-2|NA
TGTGCCAGCAGCTCGGGGGGCAGAAACACCATATATTTT
CASSSGGRNTIYF
>NA|TRBJ1-1|TRBV7-9|TRBD1
TGTGCCAGCAGCGCCCGATTCGGACAGGACACTGAAGCTTTCTTT
CASSARFGQDTEAFF
>once|TRBJ1-6|TRBV9|NA
TGTGCCAGCAGCGCCACCCATCGGACGGGAGTTTATAATTCACCCCTCCACTTT
CASSATHRTGVYNSPLHF
>NA|TRBJ2-6|TRBV6-5|TRBD1
TGTGCCAGCAGAATGGACAGGGCTGGGGCCAACGTCCTGACTTTC
CASRMDRAGANVLTF
>NA|TRBJ1-3|TRBV28|NA
TGTGCCAGCAGTTTAGGACAGCTTGGAAACACCATATATTTT
CASSLGQLGNTIYF
>NA|TRBJ2-2|TRBV12-5|NA
TGTGCTAGTGGCCCGCGGACAGTGAACACCGGGGAGCTGTTTTTT
CASGPRTVNTGELFF
>few|TRBJ2-2|TRBV18|TRBD1
TGTGCCAGCTCAAATCTAGGGACAGGGAACACCGGGGAGCTGTTTTTT
CASSNLGTGNTGELFF
>NA|TRBJ1-2|TRBV5-6|NA
TGTGCCAGCAGCTTCAAAAGCGGGTCGTATGGCTACACCTTC
CASSFKSGSYGYTF
>NA|TRBJ2-7|TRBV29-1|NA
TGCAGCGTTGAAGAGCACTACGAGCAGTACTTC
CSVEEHYEQYF
>few|TRBJ2-7|TRBV20-1|NA
TGCAGTGCTAGCGGGGCCTACGAGCAGTACTTC
CSASGAYEQYF
>NA|TRBJ2-1|TRBV29-1|TRBD2
TGCAGCGTCCATCCTAGCGGGGGGGCGGGTGAGCAGTTCTTC
CSVHPSGGAGEQFF
>NA|TRBJ2-2|TRBV7-9|TRBD2
TGTGTCAGCAGCTATACTAGCGGGGCCGGGGAGCTGTTTTTT
CVSSYTSGAGELFF
>NA|TRBJ1-4|TRBV25-1|NA
TGTGCCAGCAGTCGGGGGGATGAAAAACTGTTTTTT
CASSRGDEKLFF
>NA|TRBJ1-2|TRBV19|NA
TGTGCCAGTTCCCAAATGGCCGGGAGCCATGGCTACACCTTC
CASSQMAGSHGYTF
>NA|TRBJ2-7|TRBV15|TRBD1
TGTGCCACCAGCAGAGATCAGGGGGACGAGCAGTACTTC
CATSRDQGDEQYF
>NA|TRBJ2-1|TRBV5-1|TRBD1
TGCGCCAGCAGCACCCGGGACAGGGGCGTCTATGAGCAGTTCTTC
CASSTRDRGVYEQFF
>once|TRBJ1-2|TRBV6-1|NA
TGTGCCAGCAGTGAACGTCGGGTCGTTGACTATGGCTACACCTTC
CASSERRVVDYGYTF
>once|TRBJ2-1|TRBV5-1|NA
TGCGCCAGCAGCTCACAGGTCTCCTTTGGCAATGAGCAGTTCTTC
CASSSQVSFGNEQFF
>NA|TRBJ1-3|TRBV6-5|NA
TGTGCCAGCAGTTACTCACTTGGAAACACCATATATTTT
CASSYSLGNTIYF
>NA|TRBJ2-5|TRBV7-9|TRBD2
TGTGCCAGCAGCGGTCCAGCGGGGGCAGAGACCCAGTACTTC
CASSGPAGAETQYF
>NA|TRBJ1-4|TRBV19|NA
TGTGCCAGTAGTACCCGGTTTGCAACTAATGAAAAACTGTTTTTT
CASSTRFATNEKLFF
>once|TRBJ2-5|TRBV7-2|TRBD2
TGTGCCAGCAGCTTTAGCGGGGGGGCGGAGACCCAGTACTTC
CASSFSGGAETQYF
>NA|TRBJ1-5|TRBV18|NA
TGTGCCAGCTCACCCCGGACGGATAGCAATCAGCCCCAGCATTTT
CASSPRTDSNQPQHF
>NA|TRBJ1-4|TRBV6-5|NA
TGTGCCACCTTGGAAGGGACGGCAGGAAAACTGTTTTTT
CATLEGTAGKLFF
>NA|TRBJ2-7|TRBV5-6|TRBD1
TGTGCCAGCAGCTGGGGGACAGGGACCTACGAGCAGTACTTC
CASSWGTGTYEQYF
>NA|TRBJ1-3|TRBV6-5|TRBD1
TGTGCCAGCAGGACAGGGGGCGAGAACACCATATATTTT
CASRTGGENTIYF
>few|TRBJ1-2|TRBV6-6|TRBD1
TGTGCCAGCAGGGGCGGGGACAGGACTTATGGCTACACCTTC
CASRGGDRTYGYTF
>NA|TRBJ2-1|TRBV5-6|NA
TGTGCCAGCAGCTTTCCTAGTACCGATGAGCAGTTCTTC
CASSFPSTDEQFF
>NA|TRBJ1-2|TRBV6-1|NA
TGTGCCAGCGCCACCACAGGCGACTATGGCTACACCTTC
CASATTGDYGYTF
>NA|TRBJ2-5|TRBV2|NA
TGTGCCAGCAGGGTTACCCTTTTGCAAGAGACCCAGTACTTC
CASRVTLLQETQYF
>NA|TRBJ1-1|TRBV7-9|TRBD1
TGTGCCAGCAGCCCGACAGGGAGCATTGAAGCTTTCTTT
CASSPTGSIEAFF
>NA|TRBJ2-7|TRBV6-1|NA
TGTGCCAGCAGTATACAGGCACTGGGCTCCTACGAGCAGTACTTC
CASSIQALGSYEQYF
>NA|TRBJ2-2|TRBV5-1|NA
TGCGCCAGCAGCTTGTGGGCAGCTAGTGGCGGGGAGCTGTTTTTT
CASSLWAASGGELFF
>NA|TRBJ1-1|TRBV4-1|NA
TGCGCCAGCAGCCAGATCACATACAACAGGGTTCCCGCTGAAGCTTTCTTT
CASSQITYNRVPAEAFF
>NA|TRBJ2-4|TRBV18|TRBD2
TGTGCCAGCTCACCTCGTCCGTGGGGGGGAACCAAAAACATTCAGTACTTC
CASSPRPWGGTKNIQYF
>many|TRBJ1-1|TRBV7-3|NA
TGTGCCAGCAGCTTATATCCCGGGAACACTGAAGCTTTCTTT
CASSLYPGNTEAFF
>NA|TRBJ2-7|TRBV6-1|TRBD2
TGTGCCAGCAGTGAATCGACTAGCGGGAATCCCTACGAGCAGTACTTC
CASSESTSGNPYEQYF
>NA|TRBJ1-3|TRBV7-8|NA
TGTGCCAGCAGCTTAGACAACTTCTTAAACACCATATATTTT
CASSLDNFLNTIYF
>NA|TRBJ2-7|TRBV5-6|NA
TGTGCCAGCAGCTCCAGTGGCTACGAGCAGTACTTC
CASSSSGYEQYF
>NA|TRBJ1-1|TRBV5-1|NA
TGCGCCAGCAGCTTGGCCAACAGGGCGAACACTGAAGCTTTCTTT
CASSLANRANTEAFF
>NA|TRBJ1-1|TRBV5-6|NA
TGTGCCAGCAGCTCGGTCAGAAACACTGAAGCTTTCTTT
CASSSVRNTEAFF
>few|TRBJ2-2|TRBV6-1|NA
TGTGCCAGCAAAATCACCGGGGAGCTGTTTTTT
CASKITGELFF
>NA|TRBJ2-5|TRBV9|TRBD1
TGTGCCAGCAGCGTAAATCCCCGGGACAGGGGGCGAAAGACCCAGTACTTC
CASSVNPRDRGRKTQYF
>NA|TRBJ2-7|TRBV7-2|TRBD2
TGTGCCAGCAGCATCCACCCGGGGGGCGAGCAGTACTTC
CASSIHPGGEQYF
>NA|TRBJ1-2|TRBV9|TRBD1
TGTGCCAGCGGGCCGGGACAGTTGCGCTATGGCTACACCTTC
CASGPGQLRYGYTF
>once|TRBJ1-2|TRBV6-5|NA
TGTGCCAGCAGTTACTCGAGGGGGGGCGCAATGGGTGGCTACACCTTC
CASSYSRGGAMGGYTF